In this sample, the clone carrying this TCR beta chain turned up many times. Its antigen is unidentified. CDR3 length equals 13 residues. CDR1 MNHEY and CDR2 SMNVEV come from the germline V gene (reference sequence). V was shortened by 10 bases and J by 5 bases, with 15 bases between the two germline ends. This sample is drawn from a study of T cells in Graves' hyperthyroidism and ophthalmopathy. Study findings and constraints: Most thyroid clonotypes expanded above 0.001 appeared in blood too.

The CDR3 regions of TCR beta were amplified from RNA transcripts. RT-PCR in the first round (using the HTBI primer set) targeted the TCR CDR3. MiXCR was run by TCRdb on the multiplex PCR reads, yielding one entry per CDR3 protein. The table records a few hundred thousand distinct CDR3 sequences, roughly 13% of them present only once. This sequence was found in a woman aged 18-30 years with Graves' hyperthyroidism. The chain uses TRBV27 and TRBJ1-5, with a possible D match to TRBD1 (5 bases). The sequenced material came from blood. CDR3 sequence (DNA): TGTGCCACCTTAAGGGGAGGCTATCAGCCCCAGCATTTT. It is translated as CATLRGGYQPQHF.